This TCR beta chain was recovered during a study of response to subunit inactivated influenza vaccine. Concerning this clonotype: Its cognate antigen is unknown.

TCRdb itself ran the RT-PCR reads through MiXCR, one entry per CDR3 protein. The sample carries hundreds of thousands of distinct CDR3 sequences, about a tenth recorded once. Findings of the study overall: Researchers suggested that each seasonal influenza vaccination recruits few new T cells.

The CDR3 length is 17 residues. Germline V gene sequence: CDR1 SGHRS, CDR2 YFSETQ. V shed 3 bases and J 3 bases; nucleotides not matched to a gene: 9. The sample here was PBMCs from blood, taken 45 days after vaccination. This chain uses TRBV5-1 with TRBJ2-3; 11 positions agree with TRBD2. This receptor was obtained from a man aged 45-65 years who received an inactivated influenza vaccine. CDR3 sequence: CASSSGLTSGRTDTQYF. CDR3 nucleotide sequence: TGCGCCAGCAGCTCAGGCTTAACTAGCGGGAGAACAGATACGCAGTATTTT.